The 13 T cell receptor beta chains below all came from one sample that was sequenced in a study of OX40 agonist ivuxolimab in advanced cancers. Sequenced by immunoSEQ multiplex PCR; TCRdb stores in-frame clones only, minus some. This sample has roughly 17,000 clones, with roughly 85% found just once. The sample in question was CD4+ or CD8+ T cells sorted from blood, obtained in a trial of the OX40 agonist ivuxolimab. The receptor set was obtained from an adult with an advanced solid tumor such as melanoma, head and neck, liver or kidney cancer.

The chain is built from TRBV2 and TRBJ2-1, with D hard to call. The V and J ends lost 2 bases and 15 bases respectively, with 11 bases between them. The CDR3 consists of 11 residues. CDR1 SNHLY and CDR2 FYNNEI come from the germline V gene. The chain's CDR3 is CASSENFLGFF. DNA for the CDR3: TGTGCCAGCAGTGAAAACTTCCTGGGGTTCTTC. Using reference TRBV2 and TRBJ2-1 for the parts outside the CDR3, the full variable domain is EPEVTQTPSHQVTQMGQEVILRCVPISNHLYFYWYRQILGQKVEFLVSFYNNEISEKSEIFDDQFSVERPDGSNFTLKIRSTKLEDSAMYFCASSENFLGFFGPGTRLTVL.

The V call is TRBV18, the J call TRBJ1-4; the D is unclear. The CDR3 covers 14 residues. The V gene lost 3 bases and the J gene lost 2 bases, with 7 bases spanning the gap. CDR1 and CDR2 (germline): KGHSH, LQKENI. CDR3 bases: TGTGCCAGCTCACCGGGTAGTACTAATGAAAAACTGTTTTTT. Translation gives CASSPGSTNEKLFF.

The rearrangement links TRBV5-6 to TRBJ1-1; D call uncertain. V was pared by 5 bases and J by 0 bases, with 11 bases between. The CDR3 contains 14 residues. Germline lookup yields CDR1 SGHDT and CDR2 YYEEEE. The CDR3 sequence is CASSFDTMNTEAFF. The DNA for the CDR3 is TGTGCCAGCAGTTTCGACACGATGAACACTGAAGCTTTCTTT.

The V gene is TRBV11-3, the J gene TRBJ2-1; 7 bases are shared with TRBD2. The CDR3 runs to 13 residues. V lost 8 bases, J lost 4 bases, and 5 bases stayed unmatched. CDR1 SGHNT and CDR2 YENEEA come from the germline V gene. CDR3 loop: CASSAGKYNEQFF. The CDR3 region has the DNA TGTGCCAGCTCAGCGGGAAAATACAATGAGCAGTTCTTC.

The chain couples TRBV10-2 to TRBJ1-2; D remains ambiguous. Germline CDR1 and CDR2: WSHSY and SAAADI. V lost 4 bases and J lost 2, with 5 bases in between. The CDR3 spans 12 residues. CDR3 DNA sequence: TGCGCCAGCAGTGTCGGAAACTATGGCTACACCTTC. Amino acid sequence: CASSVGNYGYTF.

The gene calls are TRBV27 and TRBJ2-1, with TRBD1 matching over 9 bases. The CDR3 runs 14 residues. Trimming took 3 bases from V and 6 from J; bases not matched to a gene: 3. From germline, CDR1 is MNHEY and CDR2 SMNVEV (reference sequence). The CDR3 reads CASSLGQGSNEQFF. For the CDR3, the DNA is TGTGCCAGCAGTTTGGGACAGGGAAGCAATGAGCAGTTCTTC.

This clone was detected only a few times. The genes are TRBV6-6 and TRBJ2-7; 11 bases agree with TRBD1. The CDR3 spans 14 residues. Trimming cost V 7 bases and J 2 bases; bases outside gene matches: 4. From germline, CDR1 is MNHNY and CDR2 SVGAGI (reference sequence). DNA of the CDR3: TGTGCCAGCAAGCCGGGACAGGGGGCCTACGAGCAGTACTTC. This gives the protein CASKPGQGAYEQYF.

The chain uses TRBV27 and TRBJ2-5, with a tentative D call TRBD1 (6 bases). In germline, CDR1 is MNHEY, CDR2 SMNVEV (reference sequence). Trimming stripped 2 bases from V and 6 bases from J, with 13 bases between. The CDR3 runs 14 residues. The CDR3 spells CASSLGVRGKTQYF. CDR3 bases: TGTGCCAGCAGTTTAGGGGTCAGGGGAAAGACCCAGTACTTC.

The rearrangement uses TRBV6-5 and TRBJ1-4; TRBD1 aligns across 7 bases. The CDR3 consists of 14 residues. Germline CDR1 MNHEY, CDR2 SVGAGI. The V segment lost 6 bases and the J segment 1 base; nucleotides outside the gene matches: 2. In DNA, the CDR3 is TGTGCCAGCAGCCAGGGGGGAACTAATGAAAAACTGTTTTTT. Translated: CASSQGGTNEKLFF.

The chain joins TRBV11-3 to TRBJ2-1, with TRBD1 matching over 10 bases. The CDR3 consists of 16 residues. CDR1 is SGHNT and CDR2 is YENEEA in the germline V gene. J was trimmed by 8 bases and V by 6 bases; bases with no gene match: 13. CDR3 sequence reads: CASRIKGQGVYDEQFF. The DNA for the CDR3 is TGTGCCAGCAGAATAAAAGGACAGGGGGTGTACGATGAGCAGTTCTTC.

V gene TRBV4-2 combines with J gene TRBJ2-2; D perhaps matches TRBD2 (6 bases). This CDR3 spans 13 amino acids. Looked up from germline, CDR1 is LGHNA and CDR2 is YNFKEQ. V shed 4 bases and J shed 6 bases, with 9 bases lying between them. CDR3 DNA sequence: TGTGCCAGCAGCCTGGGGGGTCCCGGGGAGCTGTTTTTT. Protein sequence: CASSLGGPGELFF.

The chain carries TRBV15 and TRBJ1-6; TRBD1 matches at 8 bases. CDR1 and CDR2 from the germline V gene are LNHNV and YYDKDF (reference sequence). Unmatched junction bases numbered 4, after V lost 0 bases and J lost 6 bases. CDR3 length: 16 amino acids. The CDR3 DNA reads TGTGCCACCAGCAGAGACCGTGACAGGGGTAATTCACCCCTCCACTTT. Amino acid sequence: CATSRDRDRGNSPLHF.

The rearrangement uses TRBV7-6 and TRBJ2-4; 7 bases align to TRBD2. With V trimmed by 6 bases and J by 0 bases, 8 bases remained unmatched. Germline loops: CDR1 SGHVS, CDR2 FNYEAQ. The CDR3 length is 16 residues. The DNA for the CDR3 is TGTGCCAGCAGTTATAAAGCGGGAACAGCCAAAAACATTCAGTACTTC. This gives the protein CASSYKAGTAKNIQYF.